This T cell receptor (beta chain) is drawn from a study of blood T cell repertoires in COVID-19. Study background: Sites across the United States, Italy and Spain contributed samples from acute and convalescent COVID-19. Sources were T cells, B-cell-depleted T cells, or PBMCs; the material itself was cDNA or gDNA.

As originally analysed: For nucleated cells, counts were estimated from reference gene primer amplification. Assay used: immunoSEQ multiplex PCR; TCRdb lists only in-frame clones, some missing. That table supplies the V and J calls and clone size; D and trimming were determined from the DNA. The sample consists of 150,000 or so clones, 83% of them appearing once. The germline V gene has CDR1 SGHDN and CDR2 FVKESK. The CDR3 spans 16 residues. V was clipped by 4 bases and J by 4 bases, with 19 bases between them. Enrollment of patients from Seattle took place during active infection, with longitudinal follow-up.

The sequence was obtained from a woman aged 55 to 70 with COVID-19, enrolled during active disease. The sequencing input was peripheral blood. V and J are TRBV14 and TRBJ1-2, with D tentatively TRBD1 (6 bases). The CDR3 loop reads CASSPRKLQGSYGYTF. The CDR3 DNA sequence: TGTGCCAGCAGCCCCAGAAAACTACAGGGTAGCTATGGCTACACCTTC.